The present TCR beta chain was sequenced within a study of OX40 agonist ivuxolimab in advanced cancers. At the level of the study: The treatment was a fully human IgG2 OX40 agonist, ivuxolimab. Findings and caveats of the study: Some patients without response likewise showed low normalized clonal expansion. At 0.1-3.0 mg/kg, partial responders had clonal expansion among the lowest observed.

Exclusion of a patient followed from autoimmune disease history or systemic immunosuppression. Worth noting for this clone: Its antigen is not identified.

Measured with immunoSEQ multiplex PCR; TCRdb has only the in-frame clones, and not every one. The data show 63,000 or so clones, over 80% seen once. The germline V gene has CDR1 SGHDN and CDR2 FVKESK. This CDR3 has 15 amino acids. Trimming removed 4 bases from V and 3 bases from J, with 16 bases in between. This receptor was obtained from an adult with an advanced solid tumor such as melanoma, head and neck, liver or kidney cancer. This chain links TRBV14 with TRBJ2-7; D could derive from TRBD1 or TRBD2 (5 bases each). Sequenced material: CD4+ or CD8+ T cells sorted from blood, taken in a trial of the OX40 agonist ivuxolimab. CDR3 region: CASSPGQGYDYEQYV. The CDR3 DNA sequence: TGTGCCAGCAGCCCGGGGCAGGGTTACGACTACGAGCAGTACGTC.